Shown below are 3 T cell receptor beta chains from a single sample sequenced in a study of blood T cells in healthy people across ages. A sample-barcoded 5' primer and a J-beta primer mix were used in a second PCR of roughly 7 to 11 cycles. TCRdb recomputed calls from the 5' RACE reads with MiXCR, one row per CDR3 protein. Of some 1.4 million distinct CDR3 sequences listed, 42% are singletons. Material for sequencing was blood. These receptors came from a woman aged 18-35 years in good health.

The V and J genes are TRBV25-1 and TRBJ1-1; D gene ambiguous. From germline, CDR1 is MGHDK and CDR2 SYGVNS. Trimming removed 5 bases at V and 1 base at J, with 8 bases between. The CDR3 runs to 13 residues. The CDR3 DNA follows: TGTGCCAGCAGTATACAGACGAACACTGAAGCTTTCTTT. Its protein product is CASSIQTNTEAFF.

The sample holds a few counts of this clonotype. The chain links TRBV6-6 to TRBJ2-1; 7 bases align to TRBD2. The V segment lost 1 base and the J segment 5 bases; nucleotides outside the gene matches: 8. This CDR3 is built from 16 residues. Germline values: CDR1 MNHNY, CDR2 SVGAGI (reference sequence). The CDR3 loop is CASSYLTGLGDNEQFF. CDR3 nucleotides: TGTGCCAGCAGTTACTTAACTGGACTAGGGGACAATGAGCAGTTCTTC.

This chain connects TRBV11-2 to TRBJ2-4, with TRBD2 matching over 10 bases. The better agreement between TRBJ2-7 and the DNA end casts doubt on the J call. The CDR3 contains 20 residues. Germline V gene data show CDR1 as SGHAT and CDR2 as FQNNGV. The CDR3 region is CASSLAILLAGRTPRYEQYF. As DNA, the CDR3 is TGTGCCAGCAGCTTAGCGATCTTACTAGCGGGGAGGACCCCTAGATACGAGCAGTACTTC.